This entry lists 24 T cell receptor beta chains sequenced from one sample in a study of naive and memory T cell subsets. Two oligonucleotides, mixed equimolar, formed the beta constant-region primer covering TRBC1 and TRBC2. Four rounds of PCR amplified the ligated cDNA using nested alpha and beta constant-region primers plus SP2. Via MiXCR, TCRdb re-called the UMI-ligation and nested PCR reads, giving one row per CDR3 protein. The repertoire holds 80,000 or so distinct CDR3 sequences, with 9% as singletons. Sequenced input: naive CD8+ T cells from blood. The receptors stem from a human donor in good health.

V usage is TRBV27 and J usage is TRBJ2-2, with D possibly TRBD2 on 6 matching bases. The CDR3 covers 15 residues. Germline CDR1 is MNHEY and CDR2 is SMNVEV (reference sequence). The ends were cut back, 3 bases at V and 1 base at J, with 9 bases in the middle. CDR3 DNA: TGTGCCAGCAGTTTCGAAGCGGGGAACACCGGGGAGCTGTTTTTT. This encodes CASSFEAGNTGELFF.

This chain links TRBV6-4 with TRBJ1-2; tentatively, D is TRBD1 (5 bases). Trimming left V 6 bases short and J 6 bases short, with 8 bases between. CDR1 is MRHNA and CDR2 is SNTAGT in the germline V gene. The CDR3 is 11 residues long. The CDR3 DNA is TGTGCCAGCAGAGGGACCGATGGCTACACCTTC. Protein product: CASRGTDGYTF.

This clonotype was detected many times. The rearrangement uses TRBV2 and TRBJ2-5; TRBD2 is a possible D gene (5 bases). CDR1 and CDR2 (germline): SNHLY, FYNNEI. V was shortened by 4 bases and J by 1 base, with 10 bases between the two germline ends. This CDR3 comprises 14 residues. This chain's CDR3 is CASSGRELQETQYF. The CDR3 coding sequence is TGTGCCAGCAGTGGCCGGGAACTCCAAGAGACCCAGTACTTC.

At least ten counts were recorded for this clonotype. The chain recombines TRBV7-9 with TRBJ2-7; 7 bases fit TRBD2. Unmatched junction bases numbered 11, after V lost 0 bases and J lost 0 bases. The CDR3 runs 18 residues. Germline lookup yields CDR1 SEHNR and CDR2 FQNEAQ (reference sequence). Here the CDR3 reads CASSLARGLSGISYEQYF. The CDR3 DNA sequence: TGTGCCAGCAGCTTAGCGCGCGGCTTGAGCGGGATCTCCTACGAGCAGTACTTC.

This clonotype was observed a handful of times. The chain links TRBV7-2 to TRBJ2-7, with D possibly TRBD2 on 5 matching bases. Germline V lookup: CDR1 SGHTA, CDR2 FQGNSA. CDR3 size: 14 residues. The ends were cut back, 5 bases at V and 6 bases at J, with 17 bases in the middle. The CDR3 DNA reads as TGTGCCAGCAGCCTCGTGGGCCAAGGAGGCGAGCAGTACTTC. This encodes CASSLVGQGGEQYF.

This clonotype was recorded many times. The chain is built from TRBV4-3 and TRBJ2-3, with D uncertain. CDR3 size: 14 residues. The germline V and J ends were trimmed by 4 bases and 0 bases, with 8 bases remaining between them. Germline values: CDR1 LGHNA, CDR2 YSLEER. The CDR3 DNA reads as TGCGCCAGCAGCCGCGCTTCTAGCACAGATACGCAGTATTTT. Amino acid sequence: CASSRASSTDTQYF.

In this sample, this clonotype turned up a few times. The chain combines TRBV12-3 or TRBV12-4 with TRBJ2-1; 8 bases match TRBD2. Trimming removed 6 bases from V and 8 bases from J; junction bases left unmatched: 9. CDR3 length: 14 amino acids. The CDR3 nucleotides are TGTGCCAGCAGGCCGGGACTAGGAGAGGATGAGCAGTTCTTC. It yields the protein CASRPGLGEDEQFF.

This clonotype was seen many times. The chain is built from TRBV7-6 and TRBJ2-7, with D maybe TRBD2 (6 bases). The CDR3 spans 15 residues. The germline gives CDR1 SGHVS, CDR2 FNYEAQ. Trimming removed 0 bases at V and 3 bases at J, with 12 bases between. The CDR3 is CASSLAGRGNYEQYF. In nucleotides, the CDR3 is TGTGCCAGCAGCTTAGCTGGGCGGGGAAACTACGAGCAGTACTTC. Full variable domain (remainder filled in from reference TRBV7-6 and TRBJ2-7): GAGVSQSPRYKVTKRGQDVALRCDPISGHVSLYWYRQALGQGPEFLTYFNYEAQQDKSGLPNDRFSAERPEGSISTLTIQRTEQRDSAMYRCASSLAGRGNYEQYFGPGTRLTVT.

J is TRBJ2-7 and V is TRBV5-1, with TRBD1 identical over 7 bases. Germline assignment: CDR1 SGHRS and CDR2 YFSETQ. CDR3 size: 14 residues. J gave up 0 bases and V 3 bases, and 3 bases lay outside the gene matches. DNA for the CDR3: TGCGCCAGCAGCTGGACAGGCGACTCCTACGAGCAGTACTTC. Translated, it gives CASSWTGDSYEQYF.

The V call is TRBV15, the J call TRBJ2-5, with 8 nucleotides matching TRBD2. Losses at the gene ends were 3 bases for V and 5 bases for J; bases not matched to a gene: 5. CDR1 is LNHNV, CDR2 YYDKDF, per germline (reference sequence). The CDR3 runs 14 residues. For the CDR3, the DNA is TGTGCCACCAGCAGCGGGGGGGGCTGGGAGACCCAGTACTTC. As protein: CATSSGGGWETQYF.

The chain joins TRBV9 to TRBJ2-1, with 9 nucleotides matching TRBD2. Germline CDR1 and CDR2: SGDLS and YYNGEE. This CDR3 region has 15 residues. Trimming at V came to 2 bases and at J to 14 bases, leaving 14 bases not matched to a gene. This CDR3 is CASSVSGTSTKGEFF. CDR3 coding DNA: TGTGCCAGCAGCGTCTCCGGGACTAGCACAAAGGGGGAGTTCTTC.

This clonotype appeared many times. This chain connects TRBV20-1 to TRBJ2-3; D gene ambiguous. Trimming pared 1 base from V and 3 bases from J, leaving 5 bases between. The CDR3 runs 12 residues. CDR1 is DFQATT, CDR2 SNEGSKA, per germline (reference sequence). The CDR3 region has the DNA TGCAGTGCTAGAGGCCAGACAGATACGCAGTATTTT. This translates into CSARGQTDTQYF.

For this clonotype: This may be a read error: a much more frequent sequence differs by one nucleotide. The chain uses TRBV20-1 and TRBJ2-1; 8 nucleotides match TRBD2. The CDR3 consists of 15 residues. The germline V gene encodes CDR1 DFQATT and CDR2 SNEGSKA (reference sequence). The CDR3 protein is CSARRAGVSYNEQLF. In DNA form, the CDR3 reads TGCAGTGCTAGAAGAGCGGGAGTCTCCTACAATGAGCAGCTCTTC.

This sequence joins TRBV4-1 and TRBJ2-7; 10 bases align to TRBD2. Germline assignment: CDR1 MGHRA and CDR2 YSYEKL. After removal of 4 bases from V and 1 base from J, the junction contained 4 bases not matched to a gene. The CDR3 sequence is 15 residues long. The CDR3 DNA reads TGCGCCAGCAGCCCCGGGACTAGCGCTTCCTACGAGCAGTACTTC. It is translated as CASSPGTSASYEQYF.

The table lists this clonotype with many counts. J is TRBJ2-1 and V is TRBV11-1; TRBD2 agrees at 7 bases. The length of the CDR3 is 14 residues. V was pared by 1 base and J by 5 bases, with 2 bases of the junction left unmatched. The germline CDR1 and CDR2 sequences are SGHAT and FQDESV (reference sequence). The CDR3 coding sequence is TGTGCCAGCAGCTTAGGGGGGGGGGACAATGAGCAGTTCTTC. It codes for CASSLGGGDNEQFF.

This clonotype was detected a few times. V and J are TRBV28 and TRBJ2-3; D is tentatively TRBD1 or TRBD2 (6 bases each). CDR1 and CDR2 from the germline V gene are MDHEN and SYDVKM. CDR3 length: 14 residues. The V end lost 7 bases, the J end lost 6 bases, and 17 bases lay between the germline ends. This CDR3 reads CASNEGGDPDTQYF. The CDR3 DNA sequence: TGTGCCAGCAACGAGGGGGGTGATCCGGATACGCAGTATTTT.

This clonotype was recorded at least ten times. V gene TRBV20-1 combines with J gene TRBJ2-3; 13 bases line up with TRBD2. J gave up 6 bases and V 1 base, and 19 bases lay outside the gene matches. Germline V lookup: CDR1 DFQATT, CDR2 SNEGSKA (reference sequence). The length of the CDR3 is 20 residues. The CDR3 loop is CSARVIGLAGARDPGDTQYF. CDR3 in DNA: TGCAGTGCTAGAGTCATCGGACTAGCGGGAGCTCGGGACCCAGGGGATACGCAGTATTTT.

The sample holds a few counts of this clonotype. The V gene is TRBV29-1, the J gene TRBJ1-1; no clear D gene. V was clipped by 4 bases and J by 1 base, with 10 bases between them. The CDR3 totals 13 residues. Germline-derived CDR1 and CDR2 are SQVTM and ANQGSEA. The CDR3 region has the DNA TGCAGCGTTGGGGAGGGATCGAACACTGAAGCTTTCTTT. This encodes CSVGEGSNTEAFF.

This clonotype was recorded many times. This sequence joins TRBV4-3 and TRBJ2-7; 7 nucleotides match TRBD2. The junction had 9 bases not matched to a gene; V was cut back by 3 bases and J by 4 bases. Germline V CDR1 and CDR2: LGHNA, YSLEER. The CDR3 totals 15 residues. DNA for the CDR3: TGCGCCAGCAGCCAGTACTCTAGCGGACCATACGAGCAGTACTTC. Translation gives CASSQYSSGPYEQYF.

This clonotype was observed a few times. The chain joins TRBV27 to TRBJ2-4, with D possibly being TRBD2 (5 bases). V was clipped by 6 bases and J by 3 bases, with 12 bases between them. The CDR3 covers 14 residues. Germline V gene data show CDR1 as MNHEY and CDR2 as SMNVEV (reference sequence). The CDR3 loop is CASRARGVKNIQYF. CDR3 nucleotide sequence: TGTGCCAGCAGGGCTCGGGGTGTCAAAAACATTCAGTACTTC.

J is TRBJ1-1 and V is TRBV20-1; the D gene is possibly TRBD1 (5 bases). The CDR3 extends over 14 amino acids. The germline V gene encodes CDR1 DFQATT and CDR2 SNEGSKA (reference sequence). V was clipped by 6 bases and J by 4 bases, with 18 bases between them. CDR3 sequence reads: CSARTTMQGTEAFF. The CDR3 coding sequence is TGCAGTGCCCGCACAACAATGCAGGGCACTGAAGCTTTCTTT.

This clonotype was counted ten times or more. CDR3 bases: TGTGCCAGCAGCGTAGGAGCTAGCGGGACCCAAGAGACCCAGTACTTC. Translating gives CASSVGASGTQETQYF. J is TRBJ2-5 and V is TRBV9; 9 nucleotides agree with TRBD2. CDR3 length equals 16 residues. The junction had 4 bases not matched to a gene; V was cut back by 0 bases and J by 1 base. Germline CDR1 reads SGDLS; CDR2 reads YYNGEE.

The sample holds many counts of this clonotype. The genes are TRBV7-8 and TRBJ2-2; 7 bases line up with TRBD1. Per the germline V gene, CDR1 is SGHVS and CDR2 is FQNEAQ. The CDR3 has 18 amino acids. The V gene end was trimmed by 1 base and the J gene end by 2 bases; junction bases not matched to a gene: 10. The CDR3 coding sequence is TGTGCCAGCAGCTTAGAGCAGCCGGGGACAGCTAACACCGGGGAGCTGTTTTTT. Encoded protein: CASSLEQPGTANTGELFF.

A few counts support this clonotype. The chain joins TRBV6-5 to TRBJ2-1, with 8 nucleotides matching TRBD1. V trimming: 5 bases; J trimming: 7 bases; junction bases outside the gene matches: 10. This CDR3 has 15 amino acids. The germline CDR1 and CDR2 sequences are MNHEY and SVGAGI. The CDR3 is CASSIRTGPWNEQFF. The CDR3 DNA sequence: TGTGCCAGCAGTATCAGGACAGGGCCTTGGAATGAGCAGTTCTTC.